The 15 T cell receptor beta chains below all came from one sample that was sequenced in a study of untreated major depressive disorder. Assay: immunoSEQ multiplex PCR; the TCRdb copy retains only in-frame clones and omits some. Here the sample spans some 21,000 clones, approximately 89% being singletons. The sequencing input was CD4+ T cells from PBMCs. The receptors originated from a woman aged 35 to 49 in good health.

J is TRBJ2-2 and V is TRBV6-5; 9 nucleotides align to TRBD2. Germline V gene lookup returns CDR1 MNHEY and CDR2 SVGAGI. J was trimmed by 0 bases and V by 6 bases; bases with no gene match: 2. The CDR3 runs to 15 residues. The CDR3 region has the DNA TGTGCCAGCAGACGACTAGCGGCGAACACCGGGGAGCTGTTTTTT. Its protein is CASRRLAANTGELFF.

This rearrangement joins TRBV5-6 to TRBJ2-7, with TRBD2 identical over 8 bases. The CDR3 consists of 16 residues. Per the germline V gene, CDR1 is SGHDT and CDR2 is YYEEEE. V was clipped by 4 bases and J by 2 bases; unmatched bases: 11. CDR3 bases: TGTGCCAGCAGCCTTGGAAGCGGGAGACCTACCTACGAGCAGTACTTC. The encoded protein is CASSLGSGRPTYEQYF.

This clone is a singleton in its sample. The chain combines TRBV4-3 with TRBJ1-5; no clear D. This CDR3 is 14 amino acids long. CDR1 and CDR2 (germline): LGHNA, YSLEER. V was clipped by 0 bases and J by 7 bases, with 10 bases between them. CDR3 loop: CASSQDREGQPQHF. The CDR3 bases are TGCGCCAGCAGCCAAGATAGGGAGGGCCAGCCCCAGCATTTT.

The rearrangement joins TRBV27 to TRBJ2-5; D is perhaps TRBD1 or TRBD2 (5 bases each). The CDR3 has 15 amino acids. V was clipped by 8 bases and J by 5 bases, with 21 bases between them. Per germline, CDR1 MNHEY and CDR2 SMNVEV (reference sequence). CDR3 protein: CASRQGTQTWETQYF. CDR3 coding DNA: TGTGCCAGCCGGCAAGGGACGCAAACTTGGGAGACCCAGTACTTC.

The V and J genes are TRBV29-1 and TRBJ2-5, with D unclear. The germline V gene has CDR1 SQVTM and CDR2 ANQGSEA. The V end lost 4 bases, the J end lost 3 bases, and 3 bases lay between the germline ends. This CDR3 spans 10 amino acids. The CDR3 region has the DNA TGCAGCGTTGGAAAAGAGACCCAGTACTTC. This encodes CSVGKETQYF.

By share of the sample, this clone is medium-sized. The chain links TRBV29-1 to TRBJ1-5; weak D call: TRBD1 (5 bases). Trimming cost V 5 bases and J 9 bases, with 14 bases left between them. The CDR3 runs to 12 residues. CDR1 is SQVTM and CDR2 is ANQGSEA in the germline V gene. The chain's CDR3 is CSVRTQGMPQHF. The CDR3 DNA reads TGCAGCGTTAGGACGCAGGGAATGCCCCAGCATTTT.

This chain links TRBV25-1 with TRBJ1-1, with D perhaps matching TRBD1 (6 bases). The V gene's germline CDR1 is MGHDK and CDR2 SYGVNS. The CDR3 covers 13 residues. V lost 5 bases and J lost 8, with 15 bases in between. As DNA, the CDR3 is TGTGCCAGCAGTCACACAGGGCTTCAAGAAGCTTTCTTT. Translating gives CASSHTGLQEAFF.

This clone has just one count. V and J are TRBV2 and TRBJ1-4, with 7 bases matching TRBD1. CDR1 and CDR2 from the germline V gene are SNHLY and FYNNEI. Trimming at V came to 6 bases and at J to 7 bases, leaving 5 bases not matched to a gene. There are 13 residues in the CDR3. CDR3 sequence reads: CASREGAVEKLFF. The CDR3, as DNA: TGTGCCAGCAGGGAGGGGGCGGTTGAAAAACTGTTTTTT.

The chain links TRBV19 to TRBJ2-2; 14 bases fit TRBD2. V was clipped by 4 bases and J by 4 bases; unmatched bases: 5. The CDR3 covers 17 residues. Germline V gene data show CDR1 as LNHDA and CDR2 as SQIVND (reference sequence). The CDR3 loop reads CASSTTSGGALTGELFF. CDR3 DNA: TGTGCCAGTAGTACGACTAGCGGGGGGGCCCTCACCGGGGAGCTGTTTTTT.

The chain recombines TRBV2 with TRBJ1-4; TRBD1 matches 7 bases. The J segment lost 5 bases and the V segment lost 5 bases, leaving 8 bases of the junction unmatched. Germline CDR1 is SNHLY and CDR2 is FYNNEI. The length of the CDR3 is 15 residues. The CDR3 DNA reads TGTGCCAGCAGTTACAGGGGCGAACGGAATGAAAAACTGTTTTTT. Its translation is CASSYRGERNEKLFF.

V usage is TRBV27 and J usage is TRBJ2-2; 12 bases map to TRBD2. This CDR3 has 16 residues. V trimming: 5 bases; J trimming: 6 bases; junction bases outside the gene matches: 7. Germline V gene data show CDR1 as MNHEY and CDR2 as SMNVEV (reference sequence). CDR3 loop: CASSPRTSGVPGELFF. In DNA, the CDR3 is TGTGCCAGCAGTCCACGGACTAGCGGGGTCCCCGGGGAGCTGTTTTTT.

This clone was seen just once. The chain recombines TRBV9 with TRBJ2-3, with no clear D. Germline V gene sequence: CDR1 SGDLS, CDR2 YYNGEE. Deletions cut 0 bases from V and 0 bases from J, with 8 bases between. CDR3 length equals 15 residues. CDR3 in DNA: TGTGCCAGCAGCGTAGGCTCGCCAAGCACAGATACGCAGTATTTT. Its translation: CASSVGSPSTDTQYF.

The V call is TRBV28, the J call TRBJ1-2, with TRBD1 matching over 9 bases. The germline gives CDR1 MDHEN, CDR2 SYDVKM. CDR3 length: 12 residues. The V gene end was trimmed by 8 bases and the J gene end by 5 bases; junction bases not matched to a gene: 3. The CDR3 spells CASRQGEYGYTF. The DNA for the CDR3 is TGTGCCAGCCGACAGGGGGAATATGGCTACACCTTC.

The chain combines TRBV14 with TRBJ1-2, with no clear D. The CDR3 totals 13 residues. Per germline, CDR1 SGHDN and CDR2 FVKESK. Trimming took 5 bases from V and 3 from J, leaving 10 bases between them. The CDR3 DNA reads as TGTGCCAGCAGCAGAGAATACCACTATGGCTACACCTTC. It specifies CASSREYHYGYTF. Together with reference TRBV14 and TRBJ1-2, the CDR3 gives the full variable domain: EAGVTQFPSHSVIEKGQTVTLRCDPISGHDNLYWYRRVMGKEIKFLLHFVKESKQDESGMPNNRFLAERTGGTYSTLKVQPAELEDSGVYFCASSREYHYGYTFGSGTRLTVV.

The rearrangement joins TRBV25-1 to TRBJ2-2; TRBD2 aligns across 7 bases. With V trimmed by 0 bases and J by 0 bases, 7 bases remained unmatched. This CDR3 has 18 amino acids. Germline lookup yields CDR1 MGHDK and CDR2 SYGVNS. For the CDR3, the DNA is TGTGCCAGCAGTGAATATGAGGGAGGGCCCACGAACACCGGGGAGCTGTTTTTT. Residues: CASSEYEGGPTNTGELFF.